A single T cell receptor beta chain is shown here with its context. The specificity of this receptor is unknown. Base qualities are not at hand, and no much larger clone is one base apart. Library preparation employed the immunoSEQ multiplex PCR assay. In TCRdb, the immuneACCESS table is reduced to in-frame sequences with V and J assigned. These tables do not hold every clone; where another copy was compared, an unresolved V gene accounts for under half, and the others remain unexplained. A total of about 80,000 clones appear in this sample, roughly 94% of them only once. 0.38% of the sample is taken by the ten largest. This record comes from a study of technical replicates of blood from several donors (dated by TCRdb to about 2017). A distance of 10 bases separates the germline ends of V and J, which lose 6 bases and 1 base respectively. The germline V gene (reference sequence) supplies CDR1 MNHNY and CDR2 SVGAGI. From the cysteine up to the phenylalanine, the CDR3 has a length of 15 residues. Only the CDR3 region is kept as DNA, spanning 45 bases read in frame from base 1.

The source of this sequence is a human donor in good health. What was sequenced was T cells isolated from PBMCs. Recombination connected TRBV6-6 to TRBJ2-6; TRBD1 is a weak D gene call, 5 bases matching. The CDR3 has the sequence CASSPPGSGANVLTF. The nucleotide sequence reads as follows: TGTGCCAGCAGCCCCCCAGGGTCTGGGGCCAACGTCCTGACTTTC.